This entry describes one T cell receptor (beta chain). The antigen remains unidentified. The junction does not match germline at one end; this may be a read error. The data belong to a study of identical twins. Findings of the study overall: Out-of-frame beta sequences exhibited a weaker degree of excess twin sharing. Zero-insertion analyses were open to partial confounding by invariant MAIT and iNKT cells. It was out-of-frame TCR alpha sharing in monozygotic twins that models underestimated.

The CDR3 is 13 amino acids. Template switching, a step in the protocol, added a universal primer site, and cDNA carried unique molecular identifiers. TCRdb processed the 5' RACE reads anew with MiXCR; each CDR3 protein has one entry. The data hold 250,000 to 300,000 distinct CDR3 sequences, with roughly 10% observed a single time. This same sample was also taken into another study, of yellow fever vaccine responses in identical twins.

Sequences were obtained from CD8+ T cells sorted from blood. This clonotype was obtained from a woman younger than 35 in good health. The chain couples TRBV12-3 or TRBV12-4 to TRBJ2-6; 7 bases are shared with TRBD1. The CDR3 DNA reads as TGTGCCAGCAGCCCCGCAGGGGGCAACGTCCTGACTTTC. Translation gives CASSPAGGNVLTF.